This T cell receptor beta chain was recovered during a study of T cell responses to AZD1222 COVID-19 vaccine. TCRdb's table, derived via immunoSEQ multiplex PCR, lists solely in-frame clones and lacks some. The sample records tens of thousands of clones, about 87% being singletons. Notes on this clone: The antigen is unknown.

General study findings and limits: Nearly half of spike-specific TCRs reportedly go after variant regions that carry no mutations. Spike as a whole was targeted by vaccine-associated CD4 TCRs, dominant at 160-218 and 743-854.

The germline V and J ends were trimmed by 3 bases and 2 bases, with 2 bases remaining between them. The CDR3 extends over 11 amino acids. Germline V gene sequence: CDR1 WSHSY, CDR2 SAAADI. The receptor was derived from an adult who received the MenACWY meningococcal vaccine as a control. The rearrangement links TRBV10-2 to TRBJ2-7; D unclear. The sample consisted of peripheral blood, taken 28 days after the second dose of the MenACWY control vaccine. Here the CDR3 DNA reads TGCGCCAGCAGTGAAGCCTACGAGCAGTACTTC. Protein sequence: CASSEAYEQYF.